This entry features one TCR beta chain sequence. These data are taken from a study of control samples from healthy donors and cancer patients. Here immunoSEQ multiplex PCR was the method, and the copy in TCRdb shows in-frame clones only, minus some. This sample has around 170,000 clones, with around nine tenths found just once. The germline CDR1 and CDR2 sequences are SGHAT and FQNNGV. This CDR3 comprises 16 residues. After removal of 4 bases from V and 10 bases from J, the junction contained 13 bases not matched to a gene. The sequenced material came from blood. The chain uses TRBV11-2 and TRBJ2-1, with 10 positions matching TRBD2. The TCR was taken from a woman aged 30 to 39 in good health. CDR3 coding DNA: TGTGCCAGCAGCTCCGAGGGAAGCGGGAGGGCCAGGGAGCAGTTCTTC. Translating gives CASSSEGSGRAREQFF.